The rows below give T cell receptor beta chains drawn from one sample of a study of blood T cell repertoires in COVID-19. The table came from immunoSEQ multiplex PCR; TCRdb's copy has only in-frame clones and leaves some out. The data show fewer than 35,000 clones, with roughly 87% seen just once and about 1.9% held by the top ten. The sample was peripheral blood. Receptors originate from a man aged 45-60 years with active or convalescent COVID-19. CDR3s leave out the opening cysteine and the closing phenylalanine or tryptophan. The size of a clone is reported for some rows only, either as once, few or many, or as a class for expanded clones.

TRBJ2-7 TRBV9 NA ASSVGASGRAGRYEQY
TRBJ2-7 TRBV5-1 NA ASSLGSPSGSYEQY
TRBJ2-6 TRBV4-3 NA ASSPYYGANVLT
TRBJ2-2 TRBV27 NA ASKSFWTGIPGELF
TRBJ2-1 TRBV9 NA ASSAVASVEQF
TRBJ1-3 TRBV7-2 NA ASTTGWSGNTIY
TRBJ2-7 TRBV4-3 NA ASSPTLDNLYEQY
TRBJ1-4 TRBV5-8 once ASRRDGATNEKLF
TRBJ1-4 TRBV5-1 NA ASSLGTTGNEKLF
TRBJ1-1 TRBV7-2 once ASSLRGENTEAF
TRBJ2-3 TRBV28 once ASSSRTSTDTQY
TRBJ1-1 TRBV7-8 once ASSLGQGMNTEAF
TRBJ1-1 TRBV28 NA ASSLKPGARGTEAF
TRBJ1-2 TRBV4-2 NA ASSQDGGRGYT
TRBJ2-7 TRBV6-2/TRBV6-3 once ASSYSRTSGYEQY
TRBJ1-4 TRBV28 once ASRNTPATNEKLF
TRBJ2-7 TRBV14 NA ASSQVGAVVQY
TRBJ2-3 TRBV27 NA ASSLSGNTQY
TRBJ2-3 TRBV6-2/TRBV6-3 once ASSTDRATDTQY
TRBJ2-1 TRBV5-1 once ASSLGTLSGRHYNEQF
TRBJ2-5 TRBV27 NA ASSLRWGRGHGETQY
TRBJ2-1 TRBV7-9 NA ASRPPPREGNEQF
TRBJ2-2 TRBV7-9 NA ASIAPRTPGELF
TRBJ2-2 TRBV5-1 NA ASSFGDRNTGELF
TRBJ2-1 TRBV30 NA AWRVWGQGHNEQF
TRBJ2-2 TRBV4-3 NA ASSQEATRFANTGELF
TRBJ2-3 TRBV5-1 NA ASSLGEGADTQY
TRBJ2-3 TRBV6-5 NA ASRRAAWDTQY
TRBJ1-5 TRBV28 NA AGRTVDQPQH
TRBJ2-3 TRBV11-2 NA ASVEEGTDTQY
TRBJ1-2 TRBV6-5 NA ASSRTRDGYT
TRBJ2-2 TRBV6-2/TRBV6-3 few ASSYYPSTGIPNTGELF
TRBJ2-7 TRBV6-1 NA ASSEPPGTSGSSLEQY
TRBJ2-7 TRBV7-2 NA ASSLVERTTQY
TRBJ2-1 TRBV27 NA ASKSGQGFSYNEQF
TRBJ2-5 TRBV28 NA ASRPQGFGETQY
TRBJ2-1 TRBV4-2 NA ASSPRGASYNEQF
TRBJ2-7 TRBV13 once ASSTSGRASYEQY
TRBJ2-1 TRBV27 NA ASSAQRVSRWVGSYNEQF
TRBJ1-5 TRBV29-1 NA SVADSNQPQH
TRBJ2-7 TRBV11-2 NA ASSLSNEQY
TRBJ1-2 TRBV2 once ASSEVGQGFYGYT
TRBJ1-1 TRBV30 NA AWSVGGQGRPAEAF
TRBJ2-7 TRBV15 NA ATSRDLPGLLSYEQY
TRBJ1-6 TRBV21-1 NA ASTTWDRGYNSPLH
TRBJ2-2 TRBV30 NA ATGGGGSGELF
TRBJ2-5 TRBV5-4 NA ASSLEGRQGETQY
TRBJ2-2 TRBV4-2 once ASSQPGTSGRTGELF
TRBJ2-1 TRBV6-1 NA ASSARLAGGYNEQF
TRBJ2-1 TRBV29-1 few SVEEGQRRSGRVYNEQF
TRBJ2-2 TRBV18 NA ASSSGQGAGELF
TRBJ1-1 TRBV7-9 NA ASRRTGRYTEAF
TRBJ2-6 TRBV27 few ASSLSDPRLAGISGANVLT